Presented here are 17 T cell receptor beta chains from one specimen sequenced in a study of spatial heterogeneity in lung cancer. One entry per CDR3 protein, called by TCRdb with MiXCR from the 5' RACE reads. The profile shows 10,000 to 15,000 distinct CDR3 sequences, under 4% of them singletons. Time point noted: sample taken at primary tumor resection. Whole RNA, isolated from tumor, nontumor lung or frozen PBMC, was sequenced without prior sorting. The sequencing here drew on PBMCs, taken at surgery. The source is a male donor with early-stage non-small cell lung cancer.

In its sample, this clonotype was seen many times. This beta chain slipped into a library made for alpha chains as a stray read, so its size is not meaningful. The V gene is TRBV14, the J gene TRBJ2-3; the match to TRBD1 covers 10 bases. Unmatched junction bases numbered 5, after V lost 4 bases and J lost 1 base. Germline loops: CDR1 SGHDN, CDR2 FVKESK. The CDR3 extends over 16 amino acids. The CDR3 spells CASSRTGGSGTDTQYF. CDR3 bases: TGTGCCAGCAGCCGGACAGGGGGGTCCGGCACAGATACGCAGTATTTT.

In this sample, this clonotype turned up many times. Since it is a stray read in a library aimed at alpha chains, this beta chain has a size that is not meaningful. This sequence joins TRBV14 and TRBJ2-1; weak D call: TRBD1 (6 bases). Trimming shortened V by 3 bases and J by 6 bases, and 9 bases separated the two germline ends. Germline-derived CDR1 and CDR2 are SGHDN and FVKESK. The CDR3 length is 13 residues. The CDR3 DNA is TGTGCCAGCAGCCATACAGGGATCAATGAGCAGTTCTTC. This sequence encodes CASSHTGINEQFF.

This clonotype occurred many times. The library was designed around alpha chains, so this beta chain is a stray read whose abundance carries little weight. The rearrangement joins TRBV7-2 to TRBJ2-2; maybe TRBD1 (7 bases). CDR3 length: 15 residues. Trimming stripped 2 bases from V and 3 bases from J, with 10 bases between. Per germline, CDR1 SGHTA and CDR2 FQGNSA. The CDR3 nucleotides are TGTGCCAGCAGCTTACAGGGGGGCGACACCGGGGAGCTGTTTTTT. Encoded protein: CASSLQGGDTGELFF. The whole variable domain, remainder taken from reference TRBV7-2 and TRBJ2-2, is GAGVSQSPSNKVTEKGKDVELRCDPISGHTALYWYRQSLGQGLEFLIYFQGNSAPDKSGLPSDRFSAERTGGSVSTLTIQRTQQEDSAVYLCASSLQGGDTGELFFGEGSRLTVL.

This clonotype occurred many times. For a library built for alpha chains, this beta chain is a stray read; little rests on its size. V and J are TRBV28 and TRBJ1-5; possible D gene TRBD1, 6 bases. The CDR3 totals 14 residues. The germline V gene encodes CDR1 MDHEN and CDR2 SYDVKM. V dropped 6 bases and J dropped 3 bases, with 12 bases sitting between them. CDR3 residues: CASREGQNNQPQHF. The CDR3 DNA is TGTGCCAGCAGGGAAGGACAGAACAATCAGCCCCAGCATTTT.

Many counts were recorded for this clonotype. Being off target in a library aimed at alpha chains, this beta chain has a size of little meaning. The chain carries TRBV12-3 or TRBV12-4 and TRBJ1-2; D remains ambiguous. Trimming took off 3 bases at V and 2 bases at J, with 7 bases between the two ends. The CDR3 has 13 amino acids. The CDR3 nucleotides are TGTGCCAGCAGTTTTGGCTCCAACTATGGCTACACCTTC. It translates to CASSFGSNYGYTF.

This clonotype came up many times. This beta chain lies outside the target of a library built for alpha chains; its clone size means little. The chain couples TRBV2 to TRBJ2-1; 10 nucleotides agree with TRBD2. Germline V gene sequence: CDR1 SNHLY, CDR2 FYNNEI. The CDR3 spans 13 residues. Unmatched junction bases numbered 7, after V lost 7 bases and J lost 10 bases. The CDR3 region is CASTGQLAGEQFF. The CDR3 nucleotides read TGTGCCAGCACCGGACAACTAGCGGGAGAGCAGTTCTTC.

Many counts were recorded for this clonotype. This beta chain is a stray read from a library made for alpha chains; its abundance is not meaningful. J is TRBJ2-5 and V is TRBV27, with D perhaps TRBD1 or TRBD2 (6 bases each). Germline V lookup: CDR1 MNHEY, CDR2 SMNVEV (reference sequence). This CDR3 is built from 15 residues. V lost 3 bases, J lost 4 bases, and 15 bases lay in between. CDR3 residues: CASSFGQGRGETQYF. CDR3 bases: TGTGCCAGCAGTTTTGGTCAGGGGCGGGGAGAGACCCAGTACTTC.

This clonotype was recorded many times. This beta chain came through as a stray read in a library set up for alpha chains, and its size says little. The chain recombines TRBV7-6 with TRBJ2-1; D could derive from TRBD1 or TRBD2 (5 bases each). The V gene lost 5 bases and the J gene lost 0 bases, with 14 bases spanning the gap. This CDR3 has 16 amino acids. Germline CDR1 reads SGHVS; CDR2 reads FNYEAQ. CDR3 sequence: CASSPGPGYSYNEQFF. DNA of the CDR3: TGTGCCAGCAGCCCGGGGCCGGGCTACTCCTACAATGAGCAGTTCTTC.

This clonotype has a count of ten or more. The size of this beta chain means little, since it is a stray read in a library made for alpha chains. This rearrangement joins TRBV12-3 or TRBV12-4 to TRBJ2-2; TRBD1 or TRBD2 may be the D gene (5 bases each). The CDR3 runs 16 residues. Trimming stripped 5 bases from V and 2 bases from J, with 15 bases between. In DNA, the CDR3 is TGTGCCAGCAGTCCTAACTCCCGGGGCAACACCGGGGAGCTGTTTTTT. It specifies CASSPNSRGNTGELFF.

This clonotype appeared many times. The library was prepared for alpha chains; this beta chain is a stray read, so its frequency means little. The chain uses TRBV20-1 and TRBJ2-3; TRBD2 is a possible D gene (5 bases). The CDR3 runs 16 residues. V dropped 0 bases and J dropped 1 base, with 14 bases sitting between them. Germline assignment: CDR1 DFQATT and CDR2 SNEGSKA (reference sequence). DNA of the CDR3: TGCAGTGCTAGAGATATTGCGCTCGGGGGCACAGATACGCAGTATTTT. It yields the protein CSARDIALGGTDTQYF.

This clonotype was observed many times. For a library built for alpha chains, this beta chain is a stray read; little rests on its size. DNA of the CDR3: TGTGCCACCAGCGGACGGGGTGGGACAAAAGCTTTCTTT. It codes for CATSGRGGTKAFF. This chain uses TRBV15 with TRBJ1-1; a possible D gene is TRBD1 (6 bases). Looked up from germline, CDR1 is LNHNV and CDR2 is YYDKDF (reference sequence). Trimming removed 5 bases from V and 9 bases from J, with 16 bases in between. The CDR3 is 13 amino acids. Together with reference TRBV15 and TRBJ1-1, the CDR3 gives the full variable domain: DAMVIQNPRYQVTQFGKPVTLSCSQTLNHNVMYWYQQKSSQAPKLLFHYYDKDFNNEADTPDNFQSRRPNTSFCFLDIRSPGLGDTAMYLCATSGRGGTKAFFGQGTRLTVV.

This clonotype was recorded at least ten times. As an off-target read in a library built for alpha chains, this beta chain has a frequency of little significance. The V and J genes are TRBV20-1 and TRBJ2-3; D is perhaps TRBD1 or TRBD2 (5 bases each). Deletions cut 4 bases from V and 3 bases from J, with 17 bases between. The CDR3 runs to 15 residues. Germline CDR1 and CDR2: DFQATT and SNEGSKA (reference sequence). As DNA, the CDR3 is TGCAGTGCTAACCCGAATAGGTGGGGGACAGATACGCAGTATTTT. This encodes CSANPNRWGTDTQYF.

Points on this clonotype: Since the library was made to target alpha chains, this beta chain is a stray read and its abundance is not meaningful. V is TRBV5-5 and J is TRBJ2-5; 9 positions match TRBD1. The CDR3 extends over 15 amino acids. Germline CDR1 SGHKS, CDR2 YYEKEE (reference sequence). The trim removed 4 bases at V and 4 bases at J, leaving 8 bases unmatched. CDR3 amino acids: CASSTGQGGVETQYF. For the CDR3, the DNA is TGTGCCAGCAGCACGGGACAGGGAGGGGTAGAGACCCAGTACTTC.

This clonotype has at least ten counts. Because this beta chain is a stray read in a library intended to capture alpha chains, its abundance should not be given much weight. The rearrangement joins TRBV12-3 or TRBV12-4 to TRBJ1-1; 9 bases line up with TRBD1. V shed 7 bases, J shed 6 bases, and the junction held 9 bases outside the gene matches. The CDR3 has 14 amino acids. CDR3 nucleotides: TGTGCCAGCAACCCGGGACAGGGTTGGCCTGAAGCTTTCTTT. Encoded protein: CASNPGQGWPEAFF.

This clonotype has ten or more counts. The library was prepared for alpha chains; this beta chain is a stray read, so its frequency means little. J is TRBJ2-7 and V is TRBV24-1, with TRBD2 matching 9 bases. Germline CDR1 reads KGHDR; CDR2 reads SFDVKD. V gave up 4 bases and J gave up 4 bases; unmatched junction bases: 4. This CDR3 contains 14 residues. The DNA for the CDR3 is TGTGCCACCAGTGACGCTAGCGGGGATTACGAGCAGTACTTC. It encodes CATSDASGDYEQYF.

This clonotype occurred a few times. A library prepared for alpha chains yielded this beta chain as an off-target read; its size is of little meaning. This chain uses TRBV15 with TRBJ2-1; 8 nucleotides align to TRBD1. Trimming took 8 bases from V and 7 from J; bases not matched to a gene: 10. This CDR3 is 14 amino acids long. CDR1 and CDR2 (germline): LNHNV, YYDKDF (reference sequence). CDR3 nucleotide sequence: TGTGCCACCTCCAACGGACAGGGAAGGAATGAGCAGTTCTTC. Amino acid sequence: CATSNGQGRNEQFF.

In the case of this clonotype: This beta chain lies outside the target of a library built for alpha chains; its clone size means little. The V and J genes are TRBV5-1 and TRBJ1-2, with unresolved D. This CDR3 is 13 amino acids long. Trimming took off 1 base at V and 1 base at J, with 5 bases between the two ends. From germline, CDR1 is SGHRS and CDR2 YFSETQ. The CDR3 protein is CASSLFGNYGYTF. CDR3 coding DNA: TGCGCCAGCAGCTTGTTCGGTAACTATGGCTACACCTTC.